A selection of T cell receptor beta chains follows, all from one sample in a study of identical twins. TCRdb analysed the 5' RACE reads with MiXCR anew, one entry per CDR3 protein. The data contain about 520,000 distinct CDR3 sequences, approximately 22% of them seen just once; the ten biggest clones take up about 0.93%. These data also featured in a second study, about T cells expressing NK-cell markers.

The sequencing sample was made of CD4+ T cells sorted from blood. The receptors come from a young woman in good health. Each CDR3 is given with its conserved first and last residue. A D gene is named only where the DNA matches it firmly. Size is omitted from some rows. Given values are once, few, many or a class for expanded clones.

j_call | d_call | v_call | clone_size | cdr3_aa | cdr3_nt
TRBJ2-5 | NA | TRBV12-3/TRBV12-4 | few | CASSSPSKETQYF | TGTGCCAGCAGTTCGCCCAGCAAAGAGACCCAGTACTTC
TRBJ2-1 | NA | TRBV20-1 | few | CSARTGRENNEQFF | TGCAGTGCTAGAACAGGGAGGGAGAACAATGAGCAGTTCTTC
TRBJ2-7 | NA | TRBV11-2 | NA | CASSPTQSEQYF | TGTGCCAGCAGCCCTACTCAGTCCGAGCAGTACTTC
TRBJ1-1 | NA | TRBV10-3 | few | CAISDVGGNTEAFF | TGTGCCATCAGTGACGTCGGCGGTAACACTGAAGCTTTCTTT
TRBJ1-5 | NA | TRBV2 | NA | CASAGGRNQPQHF | TGTGCCAGCGCGGGGGGCCGCAATCAGCCCCAGCATTTT
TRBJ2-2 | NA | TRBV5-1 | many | CASSLAGEPGELFF | TGCGCCAGCAGCTTGGCCGGAGAACCCGGGGAGCTGTTTTTT
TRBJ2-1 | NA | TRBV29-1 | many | CSVEWGVSYNEQFF | TGCAGCGTTGAATGGGGGGTCTCCTACAATGAGCAGTTCTTC
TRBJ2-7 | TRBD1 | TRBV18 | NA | CASSPLGQGNEQYF | TGTGCCAGCTCACCACTCGGACAGGGCAACGAGCAGTACTTC
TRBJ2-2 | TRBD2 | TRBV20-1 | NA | CSARGASGERFGELFF | TGCAGTGCTAGAGGGGCTAGCGGGGAACGATTCGGGGAGCTGTTTTTT
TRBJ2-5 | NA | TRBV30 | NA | CAWSVRGNQETQYF | TGTGCCTGGAGTGTACGGGGGAACCAAGAGACCCAGTACTTC
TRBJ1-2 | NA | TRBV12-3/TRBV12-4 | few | CASRRTEYGYTF | TGTGCCAGCAGGAGGACAGAATATGGCTACACCTTC
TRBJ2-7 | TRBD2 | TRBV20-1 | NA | CSARDQRTSGYEQYF | TGCAGTGCTAGAGATCAGAGGACTAGCGGCTACGAGCAGTACTTC
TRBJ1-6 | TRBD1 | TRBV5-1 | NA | CASTRGGTENSPLHF | TGCGCCAGCACCCGGGGCGGGACAGAAAATTCACCCCTCCACTTT
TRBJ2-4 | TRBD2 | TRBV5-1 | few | CASSLDGTSSKLAKNIQYF | TGCGCCAGCAGCTTGGACGGGACTAGCTCAAAACTAGCCAAAAACATTCAGTACTTC
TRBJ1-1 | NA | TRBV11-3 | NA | CASSYYRTVNTEAFF | TGTGCCAGCAGCTACTACCGGACTGTGAACACTGAAGCTTTCTTT
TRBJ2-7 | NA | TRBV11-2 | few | CASSLERTGESYEQYF | TGTGCCAGCAGCTTAGAGCGAACGGGAGAGTCCTACGAGCAGTACTTC
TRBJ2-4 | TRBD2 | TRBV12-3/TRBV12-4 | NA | CASSAHGGDIQYF | TGTGCCAGCAGTGCCCATGGGGGGGACATTCAGTACTTC
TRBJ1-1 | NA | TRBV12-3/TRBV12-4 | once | CASSTGTVKAFF | TGTGCCAGCAGTACCGGGACGGTGAAAGCTTTCTTT
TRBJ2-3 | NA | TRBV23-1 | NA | CAPSGHVLFTDTQYF | TGCGCCCCTTCTGGACACGTTTTATTCACAGATACGCAGTATTTT
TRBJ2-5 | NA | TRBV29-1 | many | CSVQTSAETQYF | TGCAGCGTGCAGACTAGTGCAGAGACCCAGTACTTC
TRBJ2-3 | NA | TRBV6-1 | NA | CASRPWVDTDTQYF | TGTGCCAGCAGACCGTGGGTCGACACAGATACGCAGTATTTT
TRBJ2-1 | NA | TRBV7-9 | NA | CASSLETGHGHNEQFF | TGTGCCAGCAGCTTAGAAACGGGGCACGGACACAATGAGCAGTTCTTC
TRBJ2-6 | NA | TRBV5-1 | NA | CASSLEAGHLTF | TGCGCCAGCAGCTTGGAGGCGGGACACTTGACTTTC
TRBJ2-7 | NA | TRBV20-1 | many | CSARAGGGSYEQYF | TGCAGTGCTAGAGCGGGGGGCGGATCCTACGAGCAGTACTTC
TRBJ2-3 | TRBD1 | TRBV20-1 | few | CSATPRQGSLDTQYF | TGCAGTGCTACTCCCCGACAGGGCAGTTTAGATACGCAGTATTTT
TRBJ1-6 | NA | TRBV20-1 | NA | CSASGVGPLHF | TGCAGTGCTAGTGGGGTCGGGCCCCTCCACTTT
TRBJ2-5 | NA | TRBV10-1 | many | CASSPGPKETQYF | TGCGCCAGCAGCCCTGGGCCAAAAGAGACCCAGTACTTC
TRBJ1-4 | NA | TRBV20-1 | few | CSARDLRREKLFF | TGCAGTGCTAGAGATTTACGCCGAGAAAAACTGTTTTTT
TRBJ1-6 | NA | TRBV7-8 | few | CASSLEGVSNNSPLHF | TGTGCCAGCAGCTTAGAAGGGGTCAGCAACAATTCACCCCTCCACTTT
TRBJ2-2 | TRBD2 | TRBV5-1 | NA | CASSPRSGRNTGELFF | TGCGCCAGCAGCCCCCGTAGCGGGAGGAACACCGGGGAGCTGTTTTTT
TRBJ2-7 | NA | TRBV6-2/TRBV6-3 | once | CASGRTYEQYF | TGTGCCAGCGGACGGACATACGAGCAGTACTTC
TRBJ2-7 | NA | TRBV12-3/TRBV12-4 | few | CASSSTGRRGQYF | TGTGCCAGCAGTTCAACAGGCCGGCGGGGGCAGTACTTC
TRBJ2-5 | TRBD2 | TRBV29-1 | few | CSVRLAGLQETQYF | TGCAGCGTTCGACTAGCGGGGCTCCAAGAGACCCAGTACTTC
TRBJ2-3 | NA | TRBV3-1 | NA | CASSHPVGTQYF | TGTGCCAGCAGCCACCCTGTAGGAACGCAGTATTTT
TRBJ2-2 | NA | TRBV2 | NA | CASSTNRVVTGELFF | TGTGCCAGCAGTACGAACAGGGTAGTCACCGGGGAGCTGTTTTTT
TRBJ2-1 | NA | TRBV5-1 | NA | CASSRGLLDGGYNEQFF | TGCGCCAGCAGCCGGGGCTTACTCGACGGGGGTTACAATGAGCAGTTCTTC
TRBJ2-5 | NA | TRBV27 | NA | CASSFDRRFQETQYF | TGTGCCAGCAGTTTCGATCGGCGGTTTCAAGAGACCCAGTACTTC
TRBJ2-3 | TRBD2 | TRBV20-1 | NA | CSARVAAGSPDTQYF | TGCAGTGCTAGAGTAGCAGCGGGAAGCCCAGATACGCAGTATTTT
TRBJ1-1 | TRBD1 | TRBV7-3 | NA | CASAQAGGRNTEAFF | TGTGCCAGCGCCCAAGCAGGGGGCCGGAACACTGAAGCTTTCTTT
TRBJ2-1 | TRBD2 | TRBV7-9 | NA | CASSGILAGGRDEQFF | TGTGCCAGCAGCGGAATTCTAGCGGGAGGACGCGATGAGCAGTTCTTC
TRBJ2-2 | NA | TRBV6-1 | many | CASRAQGRTTGELFF | TGTGCCAGTCGGGCTCAGGGGAGAACAACCGGGGAGCTGTTTTTT
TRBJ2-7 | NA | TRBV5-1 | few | CASSPEGAAGRQQYF | TGCGCCAGCAGCCCTGAGGGGGCGGCGGGGAGGCAGCAGTACTTC
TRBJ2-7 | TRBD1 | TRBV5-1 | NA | CASGSGTGTYEQYF | TGCGCCAGCGGCTCCGGGACAGGGACCTACGAGCAGTACTTC
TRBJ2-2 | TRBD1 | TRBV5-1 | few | CASSLSGGYNTGELFF | TGCGCCAGCAGCTTGTCAGGGGGCTACAACACCGGGGAGCTGTTTTTT
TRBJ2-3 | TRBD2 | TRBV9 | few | CASSSLLRGLATDTQYF | TGTGCCAGCAGCTCCCTCCTGCGGGGACTAGCGACAGATACGCAGTATTTT
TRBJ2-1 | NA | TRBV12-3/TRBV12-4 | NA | CASSLGGAGSGPYNEQFF | TGTGCCAGCAGTTTAGGGGGGGCTGGTAGCGGACCCTACAATGAGCAGTTCTTC
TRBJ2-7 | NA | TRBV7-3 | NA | CASSLLGGAPYEQYF | TGTGCCAGCAGCTTACTGGGGGGCGCACCCTACGAGCAGTACTTC
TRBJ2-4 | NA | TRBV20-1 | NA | CSAPRRNIQYF | TGCAGTGCCCCGAGAAGAAACATTCAGTACTTC
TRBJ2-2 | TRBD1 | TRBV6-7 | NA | CASSYLLGQGITGELFF | TGTGCCAGCAGTTACTTGTTGGGACAGGGCATCACCGGGGAGCTGTTTTTT
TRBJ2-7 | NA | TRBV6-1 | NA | CASSEDSHYEQYF | TGTGCCAGCAGTGAGGACAGCCACTACGAGCAGTACTTC
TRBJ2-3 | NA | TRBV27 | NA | CASSPRTPYTDTQYF | TGTGCCAGCAGTCCCCGGACACCTTACACAGATACGCAGTATTTT
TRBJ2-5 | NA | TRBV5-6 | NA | CASSLPELAGVQYF | TGTGCCAGCAGCTTGCCGGAACTAGCAGGTGTCCAGTACTTC
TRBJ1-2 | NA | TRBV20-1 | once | CSGSGTNYTF | TGCAGTGGCTCCGGGACAAACTACACCTTC
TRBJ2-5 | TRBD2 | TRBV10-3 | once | CATKGGLAQETQYF | TGTGCCACCAAAGGGGGACTAGCCCAAGAGACCCAGTACTTC
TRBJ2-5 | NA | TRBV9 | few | CASSVNYGETQYF | TGTGCCAGCAGCGTAAACTACGGAGAGACCCAGTACTTC
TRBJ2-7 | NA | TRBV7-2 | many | CASSPLVQDLYEQYF | TGTGCCAGCAGCCCGCTGGTACAGGACCTATACGAGCAGTACTTC
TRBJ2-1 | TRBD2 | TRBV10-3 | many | CAISELAGGDHEQFF | TGTGCCATCAGTGAGTTAGCGGGAGGGGACCATGAGCAGTTCTTC
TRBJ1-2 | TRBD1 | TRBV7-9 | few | CASSRDRGRAYGYTF | TGTGCCAGCAGCCGTGACAGGGGTCGAGCCTATGGCTACACCTTC
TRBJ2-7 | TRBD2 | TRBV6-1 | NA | CASRTVSGSKSYEQYF | TGTGCCAGCAGGACGGTTAGCGGGAGTAAATCCTACGAGCAGTACTTC
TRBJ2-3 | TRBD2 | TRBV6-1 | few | CASSALAGGPDTQYF | TGTGCCAGCAGTGCACTAGCGGGAGGACCAGATACGCAGTATTTT